Listed below are T cell receptor beta chains from one sample, sequenced in a study of CD8+ T cells in alopecia areata. The table came from immunoSEQ multiplex PCR; TCRdb's copy has only in-frame clones and leaves some out. The repertoire holds some 170,000 clones, 50% to 75% seen once, with around 15% in the top ten. The source material was CD4+ T cells sorted from blood, sampled at approximately week 60, from a patient treated with tofacitinib. These receptors all come from a human donor with alopecia areata. Each CDR3 is given with its conserved first and last residue. A D gene is named only where the DNA matches it firmly. Not all rows give a size; the values are once, few, many and, for expanded clones, a class.

size: .
J: TRBJ1-1
V: TRBV29-1
D: TRBD1
CDR3: CSVLLGTGGAEAFF
DNA: TGCAGCGTTCTTCTGGGGACAGGGGGGGCTGAAGCTTTCTTT

size: .
J: TRBJ1-1
V: TRBV6-6
D: .
CDR3: CASSSGGGMNTEAFF
DNA: TGTGCCAGCAGCTCGGGCGGAGGGATGAACACTGAAGCTTTCTTT

size: few
J: TRBJ1-5
V: TRBV7-8
D: .
CDR3: CASSLSVGRGDQPQHF
DNA: TGTGCCAGCAGCCTCAGTGTAGGCCGGGGGGATCAGCCCCAGCATTTT

size: .
J: TRBJ2-7
V: TRBV29-1
D: .
CDR3: CSVDQGGLDEQYF
DNA: TGCAGCGTTGACCAAGGGGGTCTGGACGAGCAGTACTTC

size: .
J: TRBJ1-5
V: TRBV4-1
D: .
CDR3: CASSQGPGSNQPQHF
DNA: TGCGCCAGCAGCCAAGGGCCAGGGAGCAATCAGCCCCAGCATTTT

size: .
J: TRBJ2-5
V: TRBV25-1
D: .
CDR3: CASTMGETQYF
DNA: TGTGCCAGCACCATGGGAGAGACCCAGTACTTC

size: .
J: TRBJ2-7
V: TRBV30
D: .
CDR3: CAWSYGPDEQYF
DNA: TGTGCCTGGAGTTATGGCCCCGACGAGCAGTACTTC

size: .
J: TRBJ1-5
V: TRBV18
D: .
CDR3: CASSPIEITQPQHF
DNA: TGTGCCAGCTCACCGATAGAGATAACCCAGCCCCAGCATTTT

size: few
J: TRBJ1-2
V: TRBV9
D: TRBD1
CDR3: CASSVGAGGYGYTF
DNA: TGTGCCAGCAGCGTAGGGGCAGGGGGCTATGGCTACACCTTC

size: few
J: TRBJ2-5
V: TRBV29-1
D: TRBD2
CDR3: CSVEERGGEETQYF
DNA: TGCAGCGTTGAAGAAAGGGGAGGGGAAGAGACCCAGTACTTC

size: .
J: TRBJ2-5
V: TRBV11-2
D: .
CDR3: CASSPDSPTTQYF
DNA: TGTGCCAGCAGCCCGGACTCCCCTACCACCCAGTACTTC

size: .
J: TRBJ2-3
V: TRBV30
D: .
CDR3: CAWSGLGIITDTQYF
DNA: TGTGCCTGGAGTGGCTTAGGAATCATCACAGATACGCAGTATTTT

size: .
J: TRBJ1-2
V: TRBV15
D: TRBD1
CDR3: CATSKDRNYGYTF
DNA: TGTGCCACCAGCAAGGACAGGAACTATGGCTACACCTTC

size: .
J: TRBJ1-5
V: TRBV29-1
D: .
CDR3: CSVDIGPNQPQHF
DNA: TGCAGCGTTGATATAGGGCCCAATCAGCCCCAGCATTTT

size: .
J: TRBJ2-2
V: TRBV27
D: .
CDR3: CASKGTGTQTGELFF
DNA: TGTGCCAGCAAGGGTACCGGGACGCAAACCGGGGAGCTGTTTTTT

size: .
J: TRBJ2-5
V: TRBV15
D: .
CDR3: CATSRDRGAEETQYF
DNA: TGTGCCACCAGCAGAGATAGGGGGGCCGAAGAGACCCAGTACTTC

size: few
J: TRBJ2-7
V: TRBV20-1
D: .
CDR3: CSAADNSEQYF
DNA: TGCAGTGCTGCGGACAATTCCGAGCAGTACTTC

size: few
J: TRBJ1-1
V: TRBV6-1
D: .
CDR3: CASSPGNPLFF
DNA: TGTGCCAGCAGCCCGGGAAATCCCCTTTTCTTT

size: many
J: TRBJ1-2
V: TRBV4-1
D: .
CDR3: CASSQEGRYGYTF
DNA: TGCGCCAGCAGCCAAGAAGGGAGGTATGGCTACACCTTC

size: .
J: TRBJ2-7
V: TRBV29-1
D: .
CDR3: CSVAARGGINEQYF
DNA: TGCAGCGTTGCCGCCCGAGGGGGAATCAACGAGCAGTACTTC

size: few
J: TRBJ2-2
V: TRBV7-8
D: .
CDR3: CASSSRQANTGELFF
DNA: TGTGCCAGCAGCAGTAGACAGGCGAACACCGGGGAGCTGTTTTTT

size: few
J: TRBJ2-1
V: TRBV29-1
D: .
CDR3: CSVEDGATAQFF
DNA: TGCAGCGTTGAAGATGGGGCTACCGCGCAGTTCTTC

size: few
J: TRBJ2-5
V: TRBV29-1
D: .
CDR3: CSVAVGQGETQYF
DNA: TGCAGCGTTGCAGTTGGGCAGGGGGAGACCCAGTACTTC

size: once
J: TRBJ1-1
V: TRBV5-1
D: .
CDR3: CASSMNPLNTEAFF
DNA: TGCGCCAGCAGCATGAATCCCCTAAACACTGAAGCTTTCTTT

size: few
J: TRBJ1-6
V: TRBV27
D: .
CDR3: CASRGTPYSPLHF
DNA: TGTGCCAGCAGAGGGACACCCTATTCACCCCTCCACTTT

size: .
J: TRBJ2-3
V: TRBV4-2
D: .
CDR3: CASSQWLGAGDTQYF
DNA: TGTGCCAGCAGCCAATGGTTAGGGGCGGGCGATACGCAGTATTTT

size: .
J: TRBJ2-3
V: TRBV4-1
D: .
CDR3: CASSQDTRGEWDTQYF
DNA: TGCGCCAGCAGCCAAGATACGAGGGGTGAGTGGGATACGCAGTATTTT

size: .
J: TRBJ1-1
V: TRBV4-1
D: .
CDR3: CASSQVWETGPEAFF
DNA: TGCGCCAGCAGCCAAGTTTGGGAAACAGGGCCTGAAGCTTTCTTT

size: .
J: TRBJ1-2
V: TRBV7-9
D: TRBD1
CDR3: CASSEGTGLYGYTF
DNA: TGTGCCAGCAGCGAAGGGACAGGGCTCTATGGCTACACCTTC

size: .
J: TRBJ1-2
V: TRBV29-1
D: .
CDR3: CSVDRRFGYTF
DNA: TGCAGCGTTGACCGGCGATTTGGCTACACCTTC

size: .
J: TRBJ2-3
V: TRBV30
D: .
CDR3: CAWSVSRRADTQYF
DNA: TGTGCCTGGAGTGTAAGCCGGAGGGCAGATACGCAGTATTTT

size: .
J: TRBJ1-6
V: TRBV14
D: .
CDR3: CASSLTRTSSPLHF
DNA: TGTGCCAGCAGCCTGACACGGACCTCTTCACCCCTCCACTTT

size: .
J: TRBJ1-2
V: TRBV4-1
D: TRBD1
CDR3: CASSRNHPETGTGYTF
DNA: TGCGCCAGCAGCCGAAACCACCCCGAGACAGGGACGGGCTACACCTTC

size: .
J: TRBJ2-1
V: TRBV4-1
D: .
CDR3: CASSQGTEQFF
DNA: TGCGCCAGCAGCCAAGGGACAGAGCAGTTCTTC

size: once
J: TRBJ1-4
V: TRBV15
D: .
CDR3: CATSRDRQGSEKLFF
DNA: TGTGCCACCAGCAGAGATCGGCAGGGCAGCGAAAAACTGTTTTTT

size: .
J: TRBJ2-1
V: TRBV7-9
D: TRBD2
CDR3: CASSSQRGGIGNNEQFF
DNA: TGTGCCAGCAGCTCACAGCGGGGGGGCATAGGAAACAATGAGCAGTTCTTC

size: once
J: TRBJ1-4
V: TRBV2
D: .
CDR3: CASSPPGQAEKLFF
DNA: TGTGCCAGCAGTCCCCCGGGGCAGGCTGAAAAACTGTTTTTT

size: .
J: TRBJ2-2
V: TRBV6-5
D: .
CDR3: CASSTVNTGELFF
DNA: TGTGCCAGCAGTACAGTAAACACCGGGGAGCTGTTTTTT

size: .
J: TRBJ2-1
V: TRBV7-6
D: TRBD1
CDR3: CASSVTGTGVYNEQFF
DNA: TGTGCCAGCAGCGTGACCGGGACAGGGGTCTACAATGAGCAGTTCTTC

size: .
J: TRBJ2-1
V: TRBV19
D: TRBD1
CDR3: CASTPGQGASYNEQFF
DNA: TGTGCCAGTACCCCAGGACAGGGGGCATCCTACAATGAGCAGTTCTTC

size: .
J: TRBJ2-1
V: TRBV4-1
D: TRBD2
CDR3: CASSQGSGRDNEQFF
DNA: TGCGCCAGCAGCCAAGGTAGTGGGAGGGACAATGAGCAGTTCTTC

size: few
J: TRBJ1-1
V: TRBV2
D: .
CDR3: CASRERENTEAFF
DNA: TGTGCCAGCAGGGAACGTGAGAACACTGAAGCTTTCTTT

size: .
J: TRBJ1-1
V: TRBV15
D: .
CDR3: CATSWEAEAFF
DNA: TGTGCCACCAGTTGGGAGGCTGAAGCTTTCTTT

size: .
J: TRBJ2-5
V: TRBV29-1
D: TRBD2
CDR3: CSVALGTSGGAWETQYF
DNA: TGCAGCGTGGCCCTCGGGACTAGCGGGGGGGCCTGGGAGACCCAGTACTTC

size: .
J: TRBJ1-4
V: TRBV20-1
D: .
CDR3: CSAQGSGKLFF
DNA: TGCAGTGCCCAGGGAAGTGGCAAACTGTTTTTT

size: .
J: TRBJ1-2
V: TRBV29-1
D: TRBD1
CDR3: CSVERDRGRGYTF
DNA: TGCAGCGTTGAAAGGGACAGGGGAAGAGGCTACACCTTC